This TCR beta chain was identified during a study of cytomegalovirus exposure and HLA in healthy donors. The PCR contained 60 Vbeta and 13 Jbeta primers. Sequenced by immunoSEQ multiplex PCR; TCRdb stores in-frame clones only, minus some. The repertoire includes 95,000 to 150,000 clones, approximately 84% of them detected once, and 4% sits in the top ten. V lost 1 base to trimming and J lost 14 bases; unmatched junction nucleotides: 12. The CDR3 is 16 residues long. Germline V lookup: CDR1 LGHNA, CDR2 YSLEER. The chain combines TRBV4-3 with TRBJ1-6; TRBD1 matches 9 bases. This TCR came from a man younger than 35 in good health and CMV-seropositive. Sequencing was carried out using PBMCs. CDR3 nucleotides: TGCGCCAGCAGCCAAGGTCCGGGACAGGGTAATAGAGCCCTCCACTTT. It translates to CASSQGPGQGNRALHF.